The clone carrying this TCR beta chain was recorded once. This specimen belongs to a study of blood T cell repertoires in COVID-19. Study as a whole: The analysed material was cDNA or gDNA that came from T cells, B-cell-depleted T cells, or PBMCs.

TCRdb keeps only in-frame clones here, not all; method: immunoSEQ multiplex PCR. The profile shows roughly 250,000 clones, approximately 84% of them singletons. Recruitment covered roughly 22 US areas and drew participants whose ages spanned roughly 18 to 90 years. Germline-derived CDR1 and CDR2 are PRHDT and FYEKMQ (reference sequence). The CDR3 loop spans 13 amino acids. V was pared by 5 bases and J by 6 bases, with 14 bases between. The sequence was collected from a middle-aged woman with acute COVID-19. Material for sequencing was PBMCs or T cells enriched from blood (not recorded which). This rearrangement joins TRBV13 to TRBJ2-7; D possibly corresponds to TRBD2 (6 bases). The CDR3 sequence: CASSAPAGSEQYF. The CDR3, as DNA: TGTGCCAGCAGCGCCCCGGCGGGATCCGAGCAGTACTTC.